This T cell receptor (beta chain) emerged from a study of vaccination and CD4 T cells after COVID-19. Study-wide background: Each control was exposed to a CEFX pool, an HIV-1 Nef pool, or no peptide at all. Study results and caveats: Vaccine-specific clones in convalescent patients were spike mono-reactive in 304 of 307 cases.

Treatment reported: 10-day PBMC culture with coronavirus spike peptide pools or control peptides (ViraFEST assay). For ViraFEST, peptide pools expanded antigen-specific T cells, after which the TCRs were sequenced. Researchers used the Oncomine TCR Beta short-read assay to sequence DNA from cultured CD4+ T cells. Once CD4+ T cells had been cultured, genomic DNA was extracted from them. One entry per CDR3 protein results from TCRdb running MiXCR on the PCR reads. The data hold some 3,500 distinct CDR3 sequences, with around a sixth observed a single time. This clonotype has more than one count but fewer than ten. Its antigen is as yet unknown. Looked up from germline, CDR1 is SGHRS and CDR2 is YFSETQ. This CDR3 is built from 15 residues. Trimming pared 2 bases from V and 1 base from J, leaving 12 bases between.

This chain joins TRBV5-1 and TRBJ2-5; tentatively, D is TRBD2 (5 bases). This sequence was found in a human donor who had recovered from COVID-19. What was sequenced was CD4+ T cells from blood, cultured in vitro. CDR3 DNA sequence: TGCGCCAGCAGCTTAAGACTTAGCGCCCAAGAGACCCAGTACTTC. The encoded protein is CASSLRLSAQETQYF.